The 7 T cell receptor beta chains given below trace back to one sample, sequenced in a study of radiation and T cells in renal cell carcinoma. The table came from immunoSEQ multiplex PCR; TCRdb's copy has only in-frame clones and leaves some out. The sample consists of 100,000 to 150,000 clones, around 81% of them appearing once. Sample time point: blood 2 weeks post-SBRT. Noted treatment: 15 Gy SBRT to primary tumor, nephrectomy 4 weeks later. The material sequenced was blood, taken from a patient whose treatment included radiotherapy and nephrectomy. These receptors were obtained from a man aged 45-65 years with renal cell carcinoma.

The chain carries TRBV4-3 and TRBJ1-1; TRBD1 might be the D (5 bases). The length of the CDR3 is 14 residues. V was pared by 1 base and J by 0 bases, with 6 bases between. Germline V gene data show CDR1 as LGHNA and CDR2 as YSLEER. CDR3 amino acids: CASSQAGLNTEAFF. The CDR3 nucleotides are TGCGCCAGCAGCCAAGCAGGGTTGAACACTGAAGCTTTCTTT.

The V call is TRBV6-5, the J call TRBJ1-1; a weak D match, TRBD1 (5 bases). CDR1 and CDR2 from the germline V gene are MNHEY and SVGAGI. The V gene lost 2 bases and the J gene lost 5 bases, with 12 bases spanning the gap. The CDR3 contains 14 residues. In DNA form, the CDR3 reads TGTGCCAGCAGTTACCTCCGGGGGGAAACTGAAGCTTTCTTT. Protein sequence: CASSYLRGETEAFF.

This clone appeared once. The chain has TRBV6-1 and TRBJ1-5; maybe TRBD1 (5 bases). V was trimmed by 2 bases and J by 4 bases, leaving 9 bases between them. Germline values: CDR1 MNHNS, CDR2 SASEGT. CDR3 length: 14 residues. CDR3 residues: CASSEQGGNQPQHF. CDR3 bases: TGTGCCAGCAGTGAACAGGGCGGGAATCAGCCCCAGCATTTT.

This sequence joins TRBV7-3 and TRBJ2-3; D gene unclear. From germline, CDR1 is SGHTA and CDR2 FQGTGA. V shed 5 bases and J shed 6 bases, with 9 bases lying between them. This CDR3 region has 12 residues. CDR3 amino acids: CASSQNRDTQYF. In DNA form, the CDR3 reads TGTGCCAGCAGCCAGAATCGCGATACGCAGTATTTT.

V usage is TRBV27 and J usage is TRBJ2-1, with 12 bases lining up with TRBD2. V lost 3 bases, J lost 7 bases, and 7 bases stayed unmatched. The germline CDR1 and CDR2 sequences are MNHEY and SMNVEV (reference sequence). This CDR3 has 16 amino acids. The CDR3 protein is CASSFLGTSGRNEQFF. Here the CDR3 DNA reads TGTGCCAGCAGTTTCCTCGGGACTAGCGGGCGGAATGAGCAGTTCTTC.

The rearrangement uses TRBV6-5 and TRBJ2-2, with TRBD2 matching over 7 bases. From germline, CDR1 is MNHEY and CDR2 SVGAGI. With V trimmed by 8 bases and J by 7 bases, 1 base remained unmatched. This CDR3 region has 11 residues. The chain's CDR3 is CASGRDGELFF. As DNA, the CDR3 is TGTGCCAGCGGGAGGGACGGGGAGCTGTTTTTT.

The J gene is TRBJ1-3, the V gene TRBV6-5; possibly TRBD1 for D (5 bases). The germline CDR1 and CDR2 sequences are MNHEY and SVGAGI. The CDR3 consists of 15 residues. V lost 5 bases and J 0 bases, leaving 11 bases between the germline ends. The CDR3 sequence: CASSLQEFSGNTIYF. In DNA, the CDR3 is TGTGCCAGCAGTCTACAGGAGTTCTCTGGAAACACCATATATTTT.